This T cell receptor beta chain was recovered during a study of T-cell reconstitution after alpha-beta-depleted transplantation in children. Whole-study findings and limits: Expanded graft clones, several hundred of them, were reportedly the source of alpha-beta T cells about two months after transplant. It was surviving recipient T cells and thymic progenitors that gave some patients high TCRbeta diversity at day 60.

TCRbeta library preparation incorporated unique molecular identifiers. TCRdb itself ran the PCR reads through MiXCR, one entry per CDR3 protein. The table includes about 200,000 distinct CDR3 sequences, 5% to 7.5% detected once. Germline CDR1 KGHDR, CDR2 SFDVKD. Trimming took off 0 bases at V and 15 bases at J, with 17 bases between the two ends. The CDR3 is 14 residues long. This clonotype was seen a handful of times. Its matching antigen is unknown. The origin of this receptor is a girl in the first two years of life with combined immunodeficiency, due to receive a stem cell transplant. Material: PBMCs, obtained before TCRalphabeta/CD19-depleted stem cell transplant. The chain has TRBV24-1 and TRBJ2-1, with D possibly being TRBD2 (6 bases). The CDR3 bases are TGTGCCACCAGTGATTTGCGAGTCGGCGGGGACCGGTTCTTC. It encodes CATSDLRVGGDRFF.